This is a list of T cell receptor beta chains from one sample in a study of Ad26.COV2.S vaccination and SARS-CoV-2 variants. Sequenced by immunoSEQ multiplex PCR; TCRdb stores in-frame clones only, minus some. The sample holds around 350,000 clones, approximately 85% seen once. This sample comprised peripheral blood, obtained in a trial of Ad26.COV2.S vaccine versus placebo. All receptors derive from a person between 18 and 60 years old who received the Ad26.COV2.S COVID-19 vaccine or a placebo. Each CDR3 is given with its conserved first and last residue. D genes are given only for firm matches. Some rows mark clone size as missing; the rest say once, few, many or name a class of expanded clone.

cdr3_aa | cdr3_nt | d_call | clone_size | j_call | v_call
CASSFFDSASPLHF | TGTGCCAGCAGCTTTTTCGACAGCGCTTCACCCCTCCACTTT | NA | few | TRBJ1-6 | TRBV5-4
CASSQHTSGSSNEQFF | TGCGCCAGCAGCCAACATACTAGCGGGAGTAGCAATGAGCAGTTCTTC | TRBD2 | NA | TRBJ2-1 | TRBV4-3
CASSGTLTGGELFF | TGTGCCAGCAGCGGGACGCTGACGGGCGGGGAGCTGTTTTTT | NA | NA | TRBJ2-2 | TRBV7-9
CASSPPDRAPYGYTF | TGTGCCAGCTCACCACCGGACAGGGCCCCCTATGGCTACACCTTC | TRBD1 | NA | TRBJ1-2 | TRBV18
CASSRPGPSQPQHF | TGTGCCAGCAGCCGTCCGGGCCCCTCCCAGCCCCAGCATTTT | NA | NA | TRBJ1-5 | TRBV7-9
CASSEGPGGLMEFF | TGTGCCAGCAGTGAAGGCCCAGGGGGCTTAATGGAGTTCTTC | TRBD1 | NA | TRBJ2-1 | TRBV2
CASSPQGSSYEQYF | TGTGCCAGCTCACCGCAGGGTAGCTCCTACGAGCAGTACTTC | NA | NA | TRBJ2-7 | TRBV18
CASSLGVFGEDTQYF | TGTGCCAGCAGCTTAGGGGTATTCGGGGAGGATACGCAGTATTTT | NA | NA | TRBJ2-3 | TRBV7-2
CASSQRVQDSLIGETQYF | TGTGCCAGCAGCCAACGGGTTCAGGACTCGCTAATAGGGGAGACCCAGTACTTC | NA | NA | TRBJ2-5 | TRBV7-6
CASSGPSTGNTEAFF | TGTGCCAGCAGCGGACCATCTACAGGGAACACTGAAGCTTTCTTT | NA | NA | TRBJ1-1 | TRBV2
CASSYGGGSMSQHF | TGTGCCAGCAGTTACGGGGGAGGTTCGATGTCCCAGCATTTT | NA | NA | TRBJ1-5 | TRBV5-8
CASSGGTVYGYTF | TGTGCCAGCAGCGGAGGGACGGTATATGGCTACACCTTC | NA | NA | TRBJ1-2 | TRBV9
CASSIGAGGPNQPQHF | TGTGCCAGTAGTATCGGGGCCGGGGGCCCCAATCAGCCCCAGCATTTT | NA | NA | TRBJ1-5 | TRBV19
CASSQEAEINTFGELFF | TGCGCCAGCAGCCAAGAAGCAGAAATAAATACTTTCGGGGAGCTGTTTTTT | NA | NA | TRBJ2-2 | TRBV4-3
CASSYTGGGSGNTIYF | TGTGCCAGCAGTTACACAGGGGGTGGCTCTGGAAACACCATATATTTT | TRBD1 | NA | TRBJ1-3 | TRBV6-5
CASSLKLGGEQYF | TGTGCCAGCAGTCTCAAGTTGGGGGGCGAGCAGTACTTC | NA | NA | TRBJ2-7 | TRBV12-3/TRBV12-4
CAARGPLQIGELFF | TGTGCCGCTCGTGGCCCCCTACAAATCGGGGAGCTGTTTTTT | NA | NA | TRBJ2-2 | TRBV28
CASSQVGVGVYEQYF | TGTGCCAGCAGCCAAGTGGGGGTGGGTGTTTACGAGCAGTACTTC | NA | NA | TRBJ2-7 | TRBV3-1/TRBV3-2
CASSPRAAGGWNEQFF | TGTGCCAGCAGCCCGAGGGCGGCGGGAGGTTGGAATGAGCAGTTCTTC | TRBD2 | NA | TRBJ2-1 | TRBV7-9
CASSVQGDSPLHF | TGTGCCAGCAGCGTACAGGGGGATTCACCCCTCCACTTT | TRBD1 | once | TRBJ1-6 | TRBV9
CASSLRTGRAYEQYF | TGTGCCAGCAGCTTACGGACAGGGAGGGCCTACGAGCAGTACTTC | NA | NA | TRBJ2-7 | TRBV7-2
CASSPGQPAEYF | TGTGCCAGCAGCCCCGGGCAGCCGGCGGAGTATTTT | NA | NA | TRBJ2-3 | TRBV12-3/TRBV12-4
CASRVRTGGTDTQYF | TGTGCCAGCAGAGTTCGGACAGGGGGCACAGATACGCAGTATTTT | TRBD1 | NA | TRBJ2-3 | TRBV27
CASSPVNQPQHF | TGTGCCAGCAGTCCCGTTAATCAGCCCCAGCATTTT | NA | NA | TRBJ1-5 | TRBV27
CASSSMTESSYEQYF | TGCGCCAGCAGTTCAATGACAGAGAGCTCCTACGAGCAGTACTTC | NA | NA | TRBJ2-7 | TRBV10-2
CASSDSGWTGSSDGYTF | TGTGCCAGCAGTGACTCGGGGTGGACAGGATCTTCGGATGGCTACACCTTC | TRBD1 | NA | TRBJ1-2 | TRBV6-4
CASSQDPGRRETQYF | TGCGCCAGCAGCCAAGATCCAGGCAGAAGAGAGACCCAGTACTTC | NA | few | TRBJ2-5 | TRBV4-1
CASSQNGQETQYF | TGCGCCAGCAGCCAAAACGGGCAAGAGACCCAGTACTTC | NA | once | TRBJ2-5 | TRBV4-3